The entry below gives a single T cell receptor beta chain sequence along with its context. The data belong to a study of cytomegalovirus exposure and HLA in healthy donors. Germline CDR1 and CDR2: MGHRA and YSYEKL. CDR3 length: 12 amino acids. The V and J ends lost 1 base and 12 bases respectively, with 10 bases between them. PCR used 60 Vbeta primers and 13 Jbeta primers. Profiling relied on immunoSEQ multiplex PCR, and the TCRdb table lists in-frame clones only, not all of them. The sample lists approximately 190,000 clones; approximately 78% were seen once. The sequenced sample consisted of PBMCs. This chain joins TRBV4-1 and TRBJ2-1; D might be TRBD1 (6 bases). This clonotype originated in a woman in her fifties or sixties in good health and CMV-seropositive. CDR3 protein: CASSQGEGVQFF. CDR3 bases: TGCGCCAGCAGCCAAGGTGAGGGGGTGCAGTTCTTC.